This T cell receptor beta chain was recorded in a study of T cells in Graves' hyperthyroidism and ophthalmopathy. The TCR beta CDR3 regions underwent amplification using RNA transcripts as the source. When the TCR CDR3 underwent first-round RT-PCR, the HTBI primer set was used. MiXCR, run by TCRdb on the multiplex PCR reads, gives a single entry per CDR3 protein. The profile shows about 590,000 distinct CDR3 sequences, around 16% of them singletons. This CDR3 comprises 20 residues. The germline V gene has CDR1 SGHAT and CDR2 FQNNGV. The trim removed 5 bases at V and 3 bases at J, leaving 18 bases unmatched. General study findings and limits: Blood also held most thyroid clonotypes expanded beyond 0.001. The authors' 13 V-J model separated ophthalmopathy from stable hyperthyroidism.

Hyperthyroidism had been newly diagnosed in patients aged 18 to 65, and its duration was under 2 months. Exclusion of patients followed from uncontrolled infection, other autoimmune disease, pregnancy or lactation. This clonotype was seen only a few times. Its cognate antigen is unknown. The source of this sequence is a woman in her 30s with Graves' hyperthyroidism. The V gene is TRBV11-2, the J gene TRBJ2-1, with 11 bases identical to TRBD2. Input material: blood. CDR3 bases: TGTGCCAGCAGCCCGCTCCCTACTAGCGGGAGTTATTCCGGCTACAATGAGCAGTTCTTC. Translating it yields CASSPLPTSGSYSGYNEQFF.